A single sample gave rise to the 4 T cell receptor beta chains below, sequenced in a study of cytomegalovirus exposure and HLA in healthy donors. The primer mix had 60 Vbeta and 13 Jbeta primers. Only in-frame clones appear in the TCRdb table, and some are missing; sequencing was by immunoSEQ multiplex PCR. The sample includes approximately 110,000 clones, roughly 15% of them seen just once. Sequences were obtained from PBMCs. The receptor source for this set is a woman aged 18-35 years in good health and CMV-seronegative.

This clone turned up a few times. The chain carries TRBV29-1 and TRBJ1-1; 7 nucleotides line up with TRBD1. CDR3 length equals 12 residues. V was pared by 4 bases and J by 8 bases, with 7 bases of the junction left unmatched. Germline CDR1 SQVTM, CDR2 ANQGSEA. The CDR3 nucleotides read TGCAGCGTTGGGGGCAGGGGGAGAGAAGCTTTCTTT. Translated: CSVGGRGREAFF.

The table lists this clone with a few counts. This chain uses TRBV19 with TRBJ2-2, with 10 bases lining up with TRBD1. V lost 6 bases to trimming and J lost 3 bases; unmatched junction nucleotides: 1. The CDR3 runs to 14 residues. The germline V gene has CDR1 LNHDA and CDR2 SQIVND (reference sequence). The CDR3 is CASSDRGHTGELFF. The CDR3 bases are TGTGCCAGTAGCGACAGGGGGCACACCGGGGAGCTGTTTTTT.

This clone was counted a few times. The CDR3 region is CASSLPDSRRETQYF. In nucleotides, the CDR3 is TGTGCCAGCAGCTTGCCGGACAGTCGACGAGAGACCCAGTACTTC. V gene TRBV5-6 combines with J gene TRBJ2-5, with TRBD1 as a possible D gene (6 bases). The CDR3 covers 15 residues. The V gene's germline CDR1 is SGHDT and CDR2 YYEEEE. The V and J ends lost 1 base and 4 bases respectively, with 14 bases between them.

The genes are TRBV10-3 and TRBJ2-3; a weak D match, TRBD1 (5 bases). The ends were cut back, 10 bases at V and 0 bases at J, with 17 bases in the middle. The CDR3 loop spans 15 amino acids. Germline loops: CDR1 ENHRY, CDR2 SYGVKD. The CDR3 DNA follows: TGTGCCACCGGCCAGACAGCTACTAGCACAGATACGCAGTATTTT. This sequence encodes CATGQTATSTDTQYF.